The rows below give T cell receptor beta chains drawn from one sample of a study of OX40 agonist ivuxolimab in advanced cancers. Generated by immunoSEQ multiplex PCR, the TCRdb table keeps only in-frame clones and is missing some. The table lists some 65,000 clones, about 90% of them singletons. Sample: CD4+ or CD8+ T cells sorted from blood, taken in a trial of the OX40 agonist ivuxolimab. These receptors were obtained from an adult with an advanced solid tumor such as melanoma, head and neck, liver or kidney cancer. The CDR3 runs from the conserved cysteine through the conserved F or W. D genes are given only for firm matches. Clone size is stated in some rows and not others, as once, few, many or a class when expanded.

V	J	D	size	DNA	CDR3
TRBV7-9	TRBJ2-6	-	-	TGTGCCAGCAGCAATACAGGGACCGGGGCCAACGTCCTGACTTTC	CASSNTGTGANVLTF
TRBV2	TRBJ1-2	-	-	TGTGCCAGCAGTCTGGGGACGGACTATGGCTACACCTTC	CASSLGTDYGYTF
TRBV18	TRBJ2-5	-	-	TGTGCCAGCTCACCCCAGCGGGTAGGGCCCCAAGACGCCCAGTACTTC	CASSPQRVGPQDAQYF
TRBV2	TRBJ2-1	TRBD1	-	TGTGCCAGCCACCAGGGGGCCACGGACAATGAGCAGTTCTTC	CASHQGATDNEQFF
TRBV5-1	TRBJ1-1	-	-	TGCGCCAGCAGCTTGGTGGCAGGGACGAACACTGAAGCTTTCTTT	CASSLVAGTNTEAFF
TRBV18	TRBJ2-7	TRBD1	-	TGTGCCAGCTCACCGACAGGGGTGGGCCACGAGCAGTACTTC	CASSPTGVGHEQYF
TRBV18	TRBJ1-2	-	once	TGTGCCAGCCGTCCGACAGACAACTATGGCTACACCTTC	CASRPTDNYGYTF
TRBV28	TRBJ1-5	TRBD1	-	TGTGCCAGCAGTTTATGGGGACAGGGTGAACAGCCCCAGCATTTT	CASSLWGQGEQPQHF
TRBV7-9	TRBJ2-5	-	-	TGTGCCAGCAGCAAGCGAGGACACCTAATCCAAGAGACCCAGTACTTC	CASSKRGHLIQETQYF
TRBV30	TRBJ2-2	-	-	TGTGCCTGGAGCCCCCGGCGGGGCCCTGGGGAGCTGTTTTTT	CAWSPRRGPGELFF
TRBV7-3	TRBJ2-3	-	-	TGTGCCAGCAGCTTATCGGGGCGCGGCACAGATACGCAGTATTTT	CASSLSGRGTDTQYF
TRBV27	TRBJ1-1	-	once	TGTGCCAGCAGTTTACAGGAAAAGGGGCCTTTTGAAGCTTTCTTT	CASSLQEKGPFEAFF
TRBV28	TRBJ1-1	-	-	TGTGCCAGCACCGACCCTAGGGGCGCGAACACTGAAGCTTTCTTT	CASTDPRGANTEAFF
TRBV13	TRBJ2-1	-	-	TGTGCCAGCAGATGGAGGAGCTCCTACAATGAGCAGTTCTTC	CASRWRSSYNEQFF
TRBV4-2	TRBJ2-1	-	-	TGTGCCGGCGGGACAGACCCAAATGAGCAGTTCTTC	CAGGTDPNEQFF
TRBV28	TRBJ1-1	-	-	TGTGCCAGCAGCCCACCCGCAGGGGTAGGAACTGAAGCTTTCTTT	CASSPPAGVGTEAFF
TRBV6-1	TRBJ1-2	TRBD1	few	TGTGCCAGCAGTGCCGGGACAGGGATCTATGGCTACACCTTC	CASSAGTGIYGYTF
TRBV7-9	TRBJ2-7	TRBD2	-	TGTGCCAGCAGTTCGGGACTAGCGGGAGTGGGGCAGTACTTC	CASSSGLAGVGQYF
TRBV19	TRBJ1-5	-	-	TGTGCCAGTAGTACGCCGGCCCTGGATTTTGGCAATCAGCCCCAGCATTTT	CASSTPALDFGNQPQHF
TRBV28	TRBJ2-7	-	few	TGTGCCAGCAGTTTTAGCCCGAATACCTACGAGCAGTACTTC	CASSFSPNTYEQYF
TRBV19	TRBJ1-5	-	-	TGTGCCAGTAGTAGGGGGGAACCGGGACCCAATCAGCCCCAGCATTTT	CASSRGEPGPNQPQHF
TRBV12-5	TRBJ2-5	TRBD1	-	TGTGCTAGTGGTCGGGACAGAGTGGAGACCCAGTACTTC	CASGRDRVETQYF
TRBV28	TRBJ1-2	-	-	TGTGCCAGCAGTTTGAGTTCCGGCGTCAGCTATGGCTACACCTTC	CASSLSSGVSYGYTF
TRBV7-2	TRBJ2-7	-	-	TGTGCCAGCAGCTTCTACGTAAACGAGCAGTACTTC	CASSFYVNEQYF
TRBV5-6	TRBJ1-2	-	-	TGTGCCAGCAGCTCCCGGGCTTCGGGGGACTACACCTTC	CASSSRASGDYTF
TRBV28	TRBJ1-2	-	-	TGTGCCAGCAGTTCGACAGGTGGGGGCATTACACGCTACACCTTC	CASSSTGGGITRYTF
TRBV5-1	TRBJ1-3	-	once	TGCGCCAGCAGCTCTGGACAGTCAGGAAACACCATATATTTT	CASSSGQSGNTIYF
TRBV7-2	TRBJ1-1	TRBD1	once	TGTGCCAGCTTCGACAGGGGGCGGGGCACTGAAGCTTTCTTT	CASFDRGRGTEAFF
TRBV25-1	TRBJ1-2	-	once	TGTGCCAGCAGTGGGCCGGTCCAGGGTGGCTACACCTTC	CASSGPVQGGYTF
TRBV6-5	TRBJ1-2	TRBD1	-	TGTGCCACGCGTCAATCGGGGACAGGAGACTATGGCTACACCTTC	CATRQSGTGDYGYTF
TRBV9	TRBJ2-2	-	-	TGTGCCAGCAGCGGGGGGACATTAGGCGGGGAGCTGTTTTTT	CASSGGTLGGELFF
TRBV7-9	TRBJ1-4	-	-	TGTGCCAGCAGCCGAGACGTGGAGAATGAAAAACTGTTTTTT	CASSRDVENEKLFF
TRBV28	TRBJ2-1	-	-	TGTGCCAGCAGGACAGTCAATGAGCAGTTCTTC	CASRTVNEQFF
TRBV15	TRBJ2-3	-	once	TGTGCCACCAGCAGACCAACCGGACCTCAACCTCAGTATTTT	CATSRPTGPQPQYF
TRBV6-4	TRBJ2-2	-	once	TGTGCCAGCAGTGACCAAGGACAGATGGGCGGGGAGCTGTTTTTT	CASSDQGQMGGELFF
TRBV5-1	TRBJ2-7	TRBD1	-	TGCGCCAGCAGCCCGTCGGACAGGGCTCTACTTTCCTACGAGCAGTACTTC	CASSPSDRALLSYEQYF
TRBV25-1	TRBJ1-6	-	few	TGTGCCAGCAGTGAAGTCAAAATAAGCTCACCCCTCCACTTT	CASSEVKISSPLHF
TRBV7-3	TRBJ2-1	TRBD2	-	TGTGCCAGCAGCCCGACCCCGGGACTAGCGTTTAATGAGCAGTTCTTC	CASSPTPGLAFNEQFF
TRBV30	TRBJ1-5	-	-	TGTGCCTGGAGTCAAGGGAACAGCAATCAGCCCCAGCATTTT	CAWSQGNSNQPQHF
TRBV6-1	TRBJ1-2	TRBD1	-	TGTGCCAGCAGTCCGGGACAGGGCAACTATGGCTACACCTTC	CASSPGQGNYGYTF
TRBV5-1	TRBJ1-5	-	-	TGCGCCAACCTTCACCGGGACCCCCCCCGATACAATCAGCCCCAGCATTTT	CANLHRDPPRYNQPQHF
TRBV19	TRBJ2-7	-	-	TGTGCCAGTAGCACAAAGGGGACAGAGCAGTACTTC	CASSTKGTEQYF
TRBV6-5	TRBJ2-1	-	few	TGTGCCAGCAGTCAGACAGGCACTGAGCAGTTCTTC	CASSQTGTEQFF
TRBV19	TRBJ2-2	-	-	TGTGCCAGTAGTATAAGGGCCTCGGGCGGGGAGCTGTTTTTT	CASSIRASGGELFF
TRBV7-9	TRBJ2-1	-	few	TGTGCCAGCAGCCTCAGGGAACTAGCACCCCTAAATGAGCAGTTCTTC	CASSLRELAPLNEQFF
TRBV2	TRBJ2-2	-	once	TGTGCCAGCCTAAATTTAAAGGGACGTACGGACACCGGGGAGCTGTTTTTT	CASLNLKGRTDTGELFF
TRBV7-3	TRBJ2-2	-	-	TGTGCCAGCAGCTTAGGGGGCGCGAACACCGGGGAGCTGTTTTTT	CASSLGGANTGELFF
TRBV30	TRBJ1-1	-	-	TGTGCCTGGAAGGGAGGGGGCACTGAAGCTTTCTTT	CAWKGGGTEAFF
TRBV7-2	TRBJ1-2	TRBD1	-	TGTGCCAGCAGCCAGGGACAGGGGAGACGAGGCTACACCTTC	CASSQGQGRRGYTF